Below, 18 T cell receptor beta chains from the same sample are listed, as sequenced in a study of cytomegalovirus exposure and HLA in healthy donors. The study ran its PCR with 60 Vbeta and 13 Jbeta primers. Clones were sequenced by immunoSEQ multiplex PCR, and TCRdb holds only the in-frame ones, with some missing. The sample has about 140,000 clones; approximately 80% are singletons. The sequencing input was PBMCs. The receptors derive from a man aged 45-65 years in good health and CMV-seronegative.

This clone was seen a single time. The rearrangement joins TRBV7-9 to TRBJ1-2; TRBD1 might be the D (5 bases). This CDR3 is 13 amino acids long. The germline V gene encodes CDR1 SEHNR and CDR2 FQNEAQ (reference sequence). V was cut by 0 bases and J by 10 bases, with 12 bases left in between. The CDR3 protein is CASSLAQVEDYTF. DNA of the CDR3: TGTGCCAGCAGCTTAGCACAGGTAGAGGACTACACCTTC.

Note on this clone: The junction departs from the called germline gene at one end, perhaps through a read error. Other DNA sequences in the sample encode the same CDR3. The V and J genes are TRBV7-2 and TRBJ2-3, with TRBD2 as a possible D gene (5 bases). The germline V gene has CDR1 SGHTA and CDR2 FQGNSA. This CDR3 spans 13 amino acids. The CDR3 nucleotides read TGTGCCAGTAGCTCTGGACTCCCGAATACGCAGTATTTT. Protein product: CASSSGLPNTQYF.

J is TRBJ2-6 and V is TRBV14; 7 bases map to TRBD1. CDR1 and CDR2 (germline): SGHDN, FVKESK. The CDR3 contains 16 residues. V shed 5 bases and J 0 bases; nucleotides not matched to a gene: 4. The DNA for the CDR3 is TGTGCCAGCAGCTACAGGGGAAACTCTGGGGCCAACGTCCTGACTTTC. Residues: CASSYRGNSGANVLTF.

CDR3 protein: CASSELAGPANEQFF. The CDR3 DNA sequence: TGTGCCAGCAGCGAACTAGCGGGCCCGGCCAATGAGCAGTTCTTC. This chain connects TRBV7-8 to TRBJ2-1; 9 bases align to TRBD2. CDR3 length equals 15 residues. CDR1 and CDR2 (germline): SGHVS, FQNEAQ. With V trimmed by 5 bases and J by 6 bases, 8 bases remained unmatched.

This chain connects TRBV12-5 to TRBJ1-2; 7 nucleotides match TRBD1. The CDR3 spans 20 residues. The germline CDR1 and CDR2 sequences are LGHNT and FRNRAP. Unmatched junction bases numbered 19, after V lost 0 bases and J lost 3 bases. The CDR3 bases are TGTGCTAGTGGTTTGGTAAGGGACAGTCTTGTCTCAGGGGGTGACTATGGCTACACCTTC. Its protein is CASGLVRDSLVSGGDYGYTF.

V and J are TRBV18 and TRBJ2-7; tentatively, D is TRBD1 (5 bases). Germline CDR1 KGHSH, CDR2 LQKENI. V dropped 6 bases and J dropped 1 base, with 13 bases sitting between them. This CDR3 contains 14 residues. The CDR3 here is CASSDTAGSYEQYF. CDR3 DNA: TGTGCCAGCTCGGACACAGCAGGGTCCTACGAGCAGTACTTC.

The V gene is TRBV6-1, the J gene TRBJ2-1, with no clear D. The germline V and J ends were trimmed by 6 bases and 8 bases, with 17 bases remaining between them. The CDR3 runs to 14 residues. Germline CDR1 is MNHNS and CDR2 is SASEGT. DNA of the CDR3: TGTGCCAGCAGGGATCATCACGCCCGGGATGAGCAGTTCTTC. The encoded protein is CASRDHHARDEQFF.

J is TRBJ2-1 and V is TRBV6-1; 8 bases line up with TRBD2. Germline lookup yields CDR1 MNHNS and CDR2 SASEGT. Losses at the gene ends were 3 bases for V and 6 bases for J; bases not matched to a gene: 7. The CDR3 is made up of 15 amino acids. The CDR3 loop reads CASSDFRAGVNEQFF. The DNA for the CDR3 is TGTGCCAGCAGTGACTTCAGAGCGGGGGTCAATGAGCAGTTCTTC.

The CDR3 DNA sequence: TGTGCCAGCAGCTTAGATGCAGGGACAGATACGCAGTATTTT. This encodes CASSLDAGTDTQYF. The V gene is TRBV11-2, the J gene TRBJ2-3; TRBD1 is a possible D gene (5 bases). Trimming shortened V by 0 bases and J by 3 bases, and 7 bases separated the two germline ends. The CDR3 spans 14 residues. Germline V gene lookup returns CDR1 SGHAT and CDR2 FQNNGV.

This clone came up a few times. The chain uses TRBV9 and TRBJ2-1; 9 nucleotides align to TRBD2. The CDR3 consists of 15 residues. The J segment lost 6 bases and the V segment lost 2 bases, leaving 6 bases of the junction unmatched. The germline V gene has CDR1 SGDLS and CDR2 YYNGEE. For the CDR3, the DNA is TGTGCCAGCAGCGTGGGTACTAGCGGGTTCAATGAGCAGTTCTTC. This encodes CASSVGTSGFNEQFF.

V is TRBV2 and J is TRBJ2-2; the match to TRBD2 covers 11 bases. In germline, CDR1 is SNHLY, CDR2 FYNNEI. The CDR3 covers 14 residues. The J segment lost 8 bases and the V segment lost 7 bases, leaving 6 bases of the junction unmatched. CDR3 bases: TGTGCCAGCATAGCGGGAGGGCCGTCTGGGGAGCTGTTTTTT. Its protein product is CASIAGGPSGELFF.

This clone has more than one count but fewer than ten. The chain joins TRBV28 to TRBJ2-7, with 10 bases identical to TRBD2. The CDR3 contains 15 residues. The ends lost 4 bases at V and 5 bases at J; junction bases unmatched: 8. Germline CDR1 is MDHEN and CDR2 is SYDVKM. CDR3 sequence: CASSSIAGGIDEQYF. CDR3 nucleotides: TGTGCCAGCAGTTCGATAGCGGGGGGTATCGACGAGCAGTACTTC.

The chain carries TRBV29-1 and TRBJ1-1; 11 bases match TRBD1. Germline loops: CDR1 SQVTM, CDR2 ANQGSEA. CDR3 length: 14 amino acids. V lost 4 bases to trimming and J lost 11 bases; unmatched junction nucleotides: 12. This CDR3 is CSVVVDRGLSRAFF. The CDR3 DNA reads TGCAGCGTTGTTGTGGACAGGGGGCTCAGTCGGGCTTTCTTT. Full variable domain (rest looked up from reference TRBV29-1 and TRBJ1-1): SAVISQKPSRDICQRGTSLTIQCQVDSQVTMMFWYRQQPGQSLTLIATANQGSEATYESGFVIDKFPISRPNLTFSTLTVSNMSPEDSSIYLCSVVVDRGLSRAFFGQGTRLTVV.

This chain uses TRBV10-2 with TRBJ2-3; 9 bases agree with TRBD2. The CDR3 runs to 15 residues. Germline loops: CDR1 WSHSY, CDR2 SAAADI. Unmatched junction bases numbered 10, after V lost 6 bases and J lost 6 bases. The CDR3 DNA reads TGCGCCAGCAGGGAAGCGGGAGGTGACTCCGATACGCAGTATTTT. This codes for CASREAGGDSDTQYF.

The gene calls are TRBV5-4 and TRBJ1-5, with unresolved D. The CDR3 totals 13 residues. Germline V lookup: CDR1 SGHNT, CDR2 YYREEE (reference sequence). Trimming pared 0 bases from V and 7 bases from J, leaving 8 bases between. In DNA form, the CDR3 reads TGTGCCAGCAGCTTGGGGGGAGGCCAGCCCCAGCATTTT. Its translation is CASSLGGGQPQHF.

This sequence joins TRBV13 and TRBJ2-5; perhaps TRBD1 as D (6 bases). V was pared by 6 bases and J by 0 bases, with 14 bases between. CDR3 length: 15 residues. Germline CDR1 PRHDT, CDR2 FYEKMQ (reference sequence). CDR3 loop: CASSFTRDNQETQYF. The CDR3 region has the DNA TGTGCCAGCAGTTTTACACGGGACAACCAAGAGACCCAGTACTTC.

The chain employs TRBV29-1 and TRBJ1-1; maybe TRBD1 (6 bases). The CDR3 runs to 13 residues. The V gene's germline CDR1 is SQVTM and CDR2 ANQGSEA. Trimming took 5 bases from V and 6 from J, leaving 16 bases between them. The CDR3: CSVPGHRGAEAFF. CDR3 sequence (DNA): TGCAGCGTTCCGGGACACCGTGGGGCTGAAGCTTTCTTT.

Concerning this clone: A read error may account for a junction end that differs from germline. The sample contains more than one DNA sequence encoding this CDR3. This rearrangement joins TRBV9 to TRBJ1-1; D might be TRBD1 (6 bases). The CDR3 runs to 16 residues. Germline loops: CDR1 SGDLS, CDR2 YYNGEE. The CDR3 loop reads CASSVEWDTHNTEAFF. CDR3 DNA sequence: TGTGCCAGCAGCGTAGAATGGGACACGCATAACACTGAAGCCTTCTTT.